This T cell receptor (beta chain) derives from a study of Graves' ophthalmopathy and Graves' hyperthyroidism. Ophthalmopathy donors were characterized by moderate-to-severe activity, CAS of at least 3, NOSPECS of at least 4, and duration under 3 months. RNA transcripts provided the template for amplifying TCR beta CDR3 regions. Scientists carried out first-round RT-PCR using HTBI primers and then a second-round multiplex PCR. TCRdb re-called the multiplex PCR reads with MiXCR, one entry per CDR3 protein. The sample has some 400,000 distinct CDR3 sequences; around 17% are singletons. The ends were cut back, 5 bases at V and 6 bases at J, with 11 bases in the middle. Germline V gives CDR1 SGHTA, CDR2 FQGNSA. The CDR3 covers 12 residues.

Sequencing was performed on peripheral blood. The TCR was taken from a woman between 18 and 29 years old with Graves' ophthalmopathy. V usage is TRBV7-2 and J usage is TRBJ2-7; D not resolved. DNA of the CDR3: TGTGCCAGCAGCCTTATGATCGGCGAGCAGTACTTC. It codes for CASSLMIGEQYF.